These T cell receptor beta chains were read from a single sample in a study of T cell clones after liver transplantation. Clones were read by immunoSEQ multiplex PCR, and TCRdb kept only the in-frame ones, dropping some. The sample carries roughly 12,000 clones, over 65% recorded once. Sequencing used CD8+ T cells from blood, obtained at the 22-month timepoint. The receptors shown here come from a human patient who received a liver transplant. Some T cells may originate from the graft donor. Each CDR3 is given with its conserved first and last residue. Fields, in order: J gene, V gene, clone size, D gene, CDR3 DNA, CDR3 protein. A D gene is named only where the DNA matches it firmly. Clone size is not always given. Where it is, it says once, few, many or a class for expanded clones.

TRBJ2-7 TRBV7-6 NA NA TGTGCCAGCAGCCCTGGGGCGGAATACGAGCAGTACTTC CASSPGAEYEQYF
TRBJ2-2 TRBV7-3 NA TRBD1 TGTGCCAGCAGCTTCGACAGGGGCACCGGGGAGCTGTTTTTT CASSFDRGTGELFF
TRBJ1-1 TRBV27 NA NA TGTGCCAGCAGCAATCAGGGGTACACTGAAGCTTTCTTT CASSNQGYTEAFF
TRBJ2-1 TRBV4-3 NA NA TGCGCCAGCAGCCAAGAATTGGCCGGGGGTGGCAATGAGCAGTTCTTC CASSQELAGGGNEQFF
TRBJ2-7 TRBV11-2 many NA TGTGCCAGCAGCTTAGCGGCAGTTACAGGGCCGGTTGGCTACGAGCAGTACTTC CASSLAAVTGPVGYEQYF
TRBJ1-2 TRBV27 NA NA TGTGCCAGCAGTTTATCCCCAGTAAACTATGGCTACACCTTC CASSLSPVNYGYTF
TRBJ2-7 TRBV6-6 NA TRBD2 TGTGCCAGCAGTTACTCAGGGACTAGCAGCGAGCAGTACTTC CASSYSGTSSEQYF
TRBJ2-7 TRBV7-9 NA NA TGTGCCAGCAGCCCCGCTTTTCGGAGGGACGCTAGCTACGAGCAGTACTTC CASSPAFRRDASYEQYF
TRBJ1-2 TRBV19 NA NA TGTGCCAGTCGAAAGGGGAACTATGGCTACACCTTC CASRKGNYGYTF
TRBJ1-3 TRBV12-5 NA NA TGTGCTAGTGGTTTTCTCGAAACAGGCAGCTCTGGAAACACCATATATTTT CASGFLETGSSGNTIYF
TRBJ2-1 TRBV4-3 NA NA TGCGCCAGCAGCCACCCGGACATCAATGAGCAGTTCTTC CASSHPDINEQFF
TRBJ1-1 TRBV6-6 NA TRBD1 TGTGCCAGCAGGTACAGGGGTGGGACTGAAGCTTTCTTT CASRYRGGTEAFF
TRBJ2-4 TRBV29-1 NA NA TGCAGCGTTGAAACCCGGGGCCCAGACATTCAGTACTTC CSVETRGPDIQYF
TRBJ2-7 TRBV7-9 once NA TGTGCCAGCAGCCTAGAGTTCGGTGGCGAGCAGTACTTC CASSLEFGGEQYF
TRBJ1-3 TRBV19 NA NA TGTGCCCTATCAGGGGACGGCGGAAACACCATATATTTT CALSGDGGNTIYF
TRBJ2-1 TRBV9 NA NA TGTGCCAGCAGCGTAGGGAGCAGTGAGCAGTTCTTC CASSVGSSEQFF
TRBJ1-2 TRBV6-5 NA NA TGTGCCAGCAGTCTCCAAGGGGGGGCGCCCTATGGCTACACCTTC CASSLQGGAPYGYTF
TRBJ2-1 TRBV7-3 once TRBD2 TGTGCCAGCAGCTTAACAGCTAGCGGGGGGGCGAACGAGCAGTTCTTC CASSLTASGGANEQFF
TRBJ2-7 TRBV9 medium-sized NA TGTGCCAGCAGCGTAGACGGGACCCCTTACGAGCAGTACTTC CASSVDGTPYEQYF
TRBJ2-3 TRBV9 NA NA TGTGCCAGCAGCCCCGAGTTTGACGACCGCACAGATACGCAGTATTTT CASSPEFDDRTDTQYF
TRBJ2-2 TRBV4-2 NA TRBD1 TGTGCCAGCAGCCAAGTCTCAGGGGGGAACACCGGGGAGCTGTTTTTT CASSQVSGGNTGELFF
TRBJ2-7 TRBV7-3 NA NA TGTGCCAGCAGCTTAGACAGATCCTACGAGCAGTACTTC CASSLDRSYEQYF
TRBJ2-3 TRBV2 medium-sized NA TGTGCCAGCAGGGGGGACAACACAGATACGCAGTATTTT CASRGDNTDTQYF
TRBJ1-2 TRBV29-1 NA NA TGCAGCGTGAGGGACTCCCTCTCCTATGGCTACACCTTC CSVRDSLSYGYTF
TRBJ1-3 TRBV9 NA NA TGTGCCAGCAGCGTAGAAGGGGGGTCTGGAAACACCATATATTTT CASSVEGGSGNTIYF
TRBJ2-5 TRBV13 NA TRBD2 TGTGCCAGCAGCTTGGGGACTAGCGGGAGAGGTGCAGAGACCCAGTACTTC CASSLGTSGRGAETQYF
TRBJ2-1 TRBV4-3 NA NA TGCGCCAGCAGCCAAGGGGAGTACTCTAGGGAGCAGTTCTTC CASSQGEYSREQFF
TRBJ2-3 TRBV6-4 NA TRBD2 TGTGCCAGCAGTGACGGCGGGGGGCCAGGGGATACGCAGTATTTT CASSDGGGPGDTQYF
TRBJ2-7 TRBV7-9 NA NA TGTGCCAGCAGCCCAGGAACTAGTTACGAGCAGTACTTC CASSPGTSYEQYF
TRBJ2-7 TRBV9 NA TRBD2 TGTGCCAGCAGCGTAGTTAGCGGGGGGGACGAGCAGTACTTC CASSVVSGGDEQYF
TRBJ2-2 TRBV7-3 NA TRBD2 TGTGCCAGCAGCCCGACTAGCGGGGGAGCGAACACCGGGGAGCTGTTTTTT CASSPTSGGANTGELFF
TRBJ2-5 TRBV5-5 NA NA TGTGCCAGCAGCCTATGGACAGCGAAAGAGACCCAGTACTTC CASSLWTAKETQYF
TRBJ1-2 TRBV5-4 NA TRBD1 TGTGCCAGCAGCCTAGGACAGGGGGCGAATGGCTACACCTTC CASSLGQGANGYTF
TRBJ2-7 TRBV11-2 few NA TGTGCCAGCAGCTATGGCAGGACCTACGAGCAGTACTTC CASSYGRTYEQYF
TRBJ2-3 TRBV7-3 NA TRBD2 TGTGCCAGCAGCTTACACGGGAGGTATCCAGATACGCAGTATTTT CASSLHGRYPDTQYF
TRBJ2-1 TRBV9 NA NA TGTGCCAGCAGCGTGGGACACAATGAGCAGTTCTTC CASSVGHNEQFF
TRBJ2-3 TRBV7-3 NA NA TGTGCCAGCAGCTTCGCTAGCACAGATACGCAGTATTTT CASSFASTDTQYF
TRBJ2-1 TRBV7-9 NA NA TGTGCCAGCAGTCTTACGGTAGCGCGGGTCCACAATGAGCAGTTCTTC CASSLTVARVHNEQFF
TRBJ2-1 TRBV11-1 NA NA TGTGCCAGCAGCTCGAGCCGGCTAGAGCGCGGTGAGCAGTTCTTC CASSSSRLERGEQFF
TRBJ2-3 TRBV4-1 NA NA TGCGCCAGCAGCCAAGGGCCGATCGGGACGGAAACCACAGATACGCAGTATTTT CASSQGPIGTETTDTQYF
TRBJ2-5 TRBV27 NA NA TGTGCCAGCAGTTTAATGGGGAGGAGGGAGACCCAGTACTTC CASSLMGRRETQYF
TRBJ2-3 TRBV27 NA NA TGTGCCAGCCGCCGGGAGCCTTCATTTGATACGCAGTATTTT CASRREPSFDTQYF
TRBJ2-7 TRBV21-1 NA NA TGTGCCAGCAGCAAAAAGGAAAACGAGCAGTACTTC CASSKKENEQYF
TRBJ2-7 TRBV4-1 NA TRBD2 TGCGCCAGCAGCATCGGGACTACTTACTACGAGCAGTACTTC CASSIGTTYYEQYF
TRBJ1-5 TRBV6-5 medium-sized NA TGTGCCAGCAGTTTAGTACAGGGCAATCAGCCCCAGCATTTT CASSLVQGNQPQHF